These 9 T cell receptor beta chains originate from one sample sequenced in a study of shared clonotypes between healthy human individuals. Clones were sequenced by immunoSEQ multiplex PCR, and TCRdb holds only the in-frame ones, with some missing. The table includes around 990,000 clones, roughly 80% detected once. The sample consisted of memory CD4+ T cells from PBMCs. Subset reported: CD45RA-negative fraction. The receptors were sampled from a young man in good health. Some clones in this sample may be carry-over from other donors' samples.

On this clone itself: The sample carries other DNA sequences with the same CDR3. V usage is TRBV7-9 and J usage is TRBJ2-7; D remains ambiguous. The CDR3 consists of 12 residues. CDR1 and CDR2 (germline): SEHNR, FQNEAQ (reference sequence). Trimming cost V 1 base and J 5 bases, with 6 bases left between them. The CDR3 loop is CASSLVGHEQYF. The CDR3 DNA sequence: TGTGCCAGCAGCTTAGTGGGTCACGAGCAGTACTTC. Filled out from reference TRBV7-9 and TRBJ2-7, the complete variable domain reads DTGVSQNPRHKITKRGQNVTFRCDPISEHNRLYWYRQTLGQGPEFLTYFQNEAQLEKSRLLSDRFSAERPKGSFSTLEIQRTEQGDSAMYLCASSLVGHEQYFGPGTRLTVT.

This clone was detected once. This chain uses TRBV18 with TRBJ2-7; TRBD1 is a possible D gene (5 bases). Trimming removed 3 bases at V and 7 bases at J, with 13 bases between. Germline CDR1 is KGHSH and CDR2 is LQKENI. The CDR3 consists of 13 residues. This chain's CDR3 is CASSPGQLGEQYF. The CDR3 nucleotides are TGTGCCAGCTCACCCGGACAACTCGGGGAGCAGTACTTC.

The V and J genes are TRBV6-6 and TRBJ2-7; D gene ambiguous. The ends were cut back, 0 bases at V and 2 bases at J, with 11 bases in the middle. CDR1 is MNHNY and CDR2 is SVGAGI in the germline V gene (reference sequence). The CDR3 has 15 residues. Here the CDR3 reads CASSYSSVVPYEQYF. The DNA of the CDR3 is TGTGCCAGCAGTTACTCTTCAGTAGTACCCTACGAGCAGTACTTC.

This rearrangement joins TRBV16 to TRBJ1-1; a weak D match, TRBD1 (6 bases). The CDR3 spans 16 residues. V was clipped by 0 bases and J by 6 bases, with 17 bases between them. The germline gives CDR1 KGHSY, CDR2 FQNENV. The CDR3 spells CASSQSMMGGGSEAFF. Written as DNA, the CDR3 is TGTGCCAGCAGCCAATCGATGATGGGGGGGGGCTCTGAAGCTTTCTTT.

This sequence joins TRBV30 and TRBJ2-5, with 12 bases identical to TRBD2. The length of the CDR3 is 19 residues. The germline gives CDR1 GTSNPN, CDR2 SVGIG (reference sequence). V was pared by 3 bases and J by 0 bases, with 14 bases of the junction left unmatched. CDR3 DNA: TGTGCCTGGAGACCCGTAGGGGGGACTAGCGGGTACCACCAAGAGACCCAGTACTTC. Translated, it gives CAWRPVGGTSGYHQETQYF.

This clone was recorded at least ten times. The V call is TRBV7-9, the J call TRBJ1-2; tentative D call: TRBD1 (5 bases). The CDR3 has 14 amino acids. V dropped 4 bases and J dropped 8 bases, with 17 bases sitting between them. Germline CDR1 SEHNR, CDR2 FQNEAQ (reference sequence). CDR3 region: CASSYSGRTSGYTF. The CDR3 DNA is TGTGCCAGCAGCTATTCAGGGCGGACCTCGGGCTACACCTTC.

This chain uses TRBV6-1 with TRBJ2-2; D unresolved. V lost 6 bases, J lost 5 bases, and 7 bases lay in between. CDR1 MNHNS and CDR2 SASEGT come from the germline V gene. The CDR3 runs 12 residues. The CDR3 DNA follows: TGTGCCAGCAGGACTGTTACCGGGGAGCTGTTTTTT. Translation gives CASRTVTGELFF.

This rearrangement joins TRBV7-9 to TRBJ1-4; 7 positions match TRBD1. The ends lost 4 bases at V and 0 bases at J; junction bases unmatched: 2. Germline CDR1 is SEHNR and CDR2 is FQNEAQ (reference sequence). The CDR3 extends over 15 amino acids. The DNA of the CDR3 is TGTGCCAGCAGCTCGCAGGGGGCAACTAATGAAAAACTGTTTTTT. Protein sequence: CASSSQGATNEKLFF.

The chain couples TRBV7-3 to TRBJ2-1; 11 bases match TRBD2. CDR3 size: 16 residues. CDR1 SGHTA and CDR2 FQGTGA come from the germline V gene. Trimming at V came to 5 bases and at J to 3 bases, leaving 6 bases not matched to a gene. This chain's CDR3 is CASSPGTSGLYNEQFF. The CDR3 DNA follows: TGTGCCAGCAGCCCCGGGACTAGCGGACTCTACAATGAGCAGTTCTTC. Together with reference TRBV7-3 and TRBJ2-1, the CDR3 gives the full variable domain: GAGVSQTPSNKVTEKGKYVELRCDPISGHTALYWYRQSLGQGPEFLIYFQGTGAADDSGLPNDRFFAVRPEGSVSTLKIQRTERGDSAVYLCASSPGTSGLYNEQFFGPGTRLTVL.